The rows below give T cell receptor beta chains drawn from one sample of a study of blood T cell repertoires in COVID-19. Generated by immunoSEQ multiplex PCR, the TCRdb table keeps only in-frame clones and is missing some. The sample includes 240,000 or so clones, about 86% of them seen just once. Sequencing input: peripheral blood. The receptors originated from a woman in her 30s who had recovered from COVID-19. Each CDR3 is given with its conserved first and last residue. The D gene is left open where the match is weak. Size values are once, few and many counts, or a class for expanded clones, and some rows have none.

d_call,v_call,clone_size,j_call,cdr3_nt,cdr3_aa
NA,TRBV5-5,few,TRBJ1-5,TGTGCCAGCAGCTTGCCAGGGGGCAATCAGCCCCAGCATTTT,CASSLPGGNQPQHF
TRBD1,TRBV18,NA,TRBJ2-1,TGTGCCAGCTCAGACGGGACAGATAGGTTCTTC,CASSDGTDRFF
TRBD2,TRBV4-1,NA,TRBJ2-2,TGCGCCAGCAGCCGAGGACTAGCGGGGACGGCCCGCACCGGGGAGCTGTTTTTT,CASSRGLAGTARTGELFF
TRBD1,TRBV7-2,NA,TRBJ2-5,TGTGCCAGCAGCTACAACAGGGGCAAAGAGACCCAGTACTTC,CASSYNRGKETQYF
TRBD1,TRBV7-7,NA,TRBJ2-7,TGTGCCAGCAGCTTATTATCACTCCGGGACAGCTCCTACGAGCAGTACTTC,CASSLLSLRDSSYEQYF
NA,TRBV21-1,once,TRBJ2-3,TGTGCCAGCAGCAACTGCACCGGGACTAGCGGACCAGGCACAGATACGCAGTATTTT,CASSNCTGTSGPGTDTQYF
TRBD1,TRBV11-2,NA,TRBJ2-5,TGTGCCAGCAGCCTCCAGATTAGACAGGGTCTCGAGGAGACCCAGTACTTC,CASSLQIRQGLEETQYF
TRBD1,TRBV5-1,once,TRBJ1-1,TGCGCCAGCAGCTTGGCACGGACAGGGGGACGGACAAACACTGAAGCTTTCTTT,CASSLARTGGRTNTEAFF
NA,TRBV12-3/TRBV12-4,NA,TRBJ1-1,TGTGCCAGCAGCCCCAACCCAACACCTGAAGCTTTCTTT,CASSPNPTPEAFF
NA,TRBV5-1,NA,TRBJ2-3,TGCGCCAGCAGCCCCCGTTTAGAAACCGGACTAACACAGTATTTT,CASSPRLETGLTQYF
NA,TRBV25-1,few,TRBJ1-1,TGTGCCAGCAGTGACCCTGTTAGGGGAAGGGCTGAAGCTTTCTTT,CASSDPVRGRAEAFF
TRBD1,TRBV4-3,NA,TRBJ1-1,TGCGCCAGCAGCCAAGATGACAGGGATACTGAAGCTTTCTTT,CASSQDDRDTEAFF
TRBD1,TRBV18,once,TRBJ1-2,TGTGCCAGCTCAGCTGACAGGGTAGAAGGCTACACCTTC,CASSADRVEGYTF
NA,TRBV7-8,NA,TRBJ1-5,TGTGCCAGCAGCGGACGGGACACGGGACAACAGCCCCAGCATTTT,CASSGRDTGQQPQHF
NA,TRBV5-1,NA,TRBJ2-5,TGCGCCAGCAGCTTTACTCAAGAGACCCAGTACTTC,CASSFTQETQYF
NA,TRBV13,NA,TRBJ2-2,TGTGCCAGCAGCTTATCCGACAGGACGAACACCGGGGAGCTGTTTTTT,CASSLSDRTNTGELFF
TRBD1,TRBV5-1,NA,TRBJ1-1,TGCGCCAGCAGCAGCACCGGGACAGTGAACACTGAAGCTTTCTTT,CASSSTGTVNTEAFF
NA,TRBV7-2,NA,TRBJ1-1,TGTGCCAGCAGCTTACGACTCGGCTCCCCGATGAATGCTTTCTTT,CASSLRLGSPMNAFF
TRBD1,TRBV19,NA,TRBJ1-5,TGTGCCAGTAGTATAATGGGACAGGGGGCGAATCAGCCCCAGCATTTT,CASSIMGQGANQPQHF
NA,TRBV10-1,few,TRBJ1-1,TGCGCCAGCAGTGCGGGGGTAGGGACTGAAGCTTTCTTT,CASSAGVGTEAFF
TRBD2,TRBV5-4,NA,TRBJ2-5,TGTGCCAGCAGCACTACTAGCGGGGAGACCCAGTACTTC,CASSTTSGETQYF
TRBD2,TRBV4-2,once,TRBJ2-5,TGTGCCAGCAGCCAGATTAGCGGGGACGAGACCCAGTACTTC,CASSQISGDETQYF
NA,TRBV4-2,NA,TRBJ2-2,TGTGCCAGCAGCCAAGACACCACAGGACCCGGGGAGCTGTTTTTT,CASSQDTTGPGELFF
NA,TRBV5-4,NA,TRBJ2-3,TGTGCCAGCAGCTTCTCTAGGGGTAGCATCCCAGATACGCAGTATTTT,CASSFSRGSIPDTQYF
NA,TRBV6-5,NA,TRBJ2-1,NA,CASSSSGGSYNEQFF
NA,TRBV18,NA,TRBJ2-3,TGTGCCAGCTCACTCGACTATAGCGCAGATACGCAGTATTTT,CASSLDYSADTQYF
NA,TRBV12-3/TRBV12-4,NA,TRBJ1-1,TGTGCCAGCAATAATTTAGGAGAAGAAGCTTTCTTT,CASNNLGEEAFF
TRBD1,TRBV6-5,NA,TRBJ2-1,TGTGCCAGCAGTTACTCCTCGACAGGGAAGAATGAGCAGTTCTTC,CASSYSSTGKNEQFF
NA,TRBV28,NA,TRBJ2-5,TGTGCCAGCAGTTTGCCTCCCGGGGAGACCCAGTACTTC,CASSLPPGETQYF
TRBD1,TRBV5-6,NA,TRBJ1-5,TGTGCCAGCAGCTTGACGGGACAGGGGAATCAGCCCCAGCATTTT,CASSLTGQGNQPQHF
NA,TRBV5-4,NA,TRBJ2-7,TGTGCCAGCAGCCCCGGATCAGGCGAGCAGTACTTC,CASSPGSGEQYF
TRBD1,TRBV7-9,NA,TRBJ1-3,TGTGCCAGCAGCCCTCCCCGGCCGGGACAGGGAAATCCTGGAAACACCATATATTTT,CASSPPRPGQGNPGNTIYF
NA,TRBV7-9,NA,TRBJ1-6,TGTGCCAGCAGCTTAGATACCCCCGGCGGTTCACCCCTCCACTTT,CASSLDTPGGSPLHF
NA,TRBV7-3,few,TRBJ1-1,TGTGCCAGCAGCTTACTGGTGGGCAGGGTCGCCACTGAAGCTTTCTTT,CASSLLVGRVATEAFF
NA,TRBV6-5,NA,TRBJ1-5,TGTGCCAGCAGGAGGGTCGGGGGTGGAAATCAGCCCCAGCATTTT,CASRRVGGGNQPQHF
NA,TRBV7-9,NA,TRBJ2-5,TGTGCCAGCGGCGGGGCGACCCAAGAGACCCAGTACTTC,CASGGATQETQYF
NA,TRBV3-1/TRBV3-2,NA,TRBJ2-2,TGTGCCAGCAGCTACCGTCTAAACACCGGGGAGCTGTTTTTT,CASSYRLNTGELFF
TRBD1,TRBV15,NA,TRBJ2-2,TGTGCCACCCGCCGGGACAGGGGAGTCATGTATACCGGGGAGCTGTTTTTT,CATRRDRGVMYTGELFF
TRBD2,TRBV6-5,NA,TRBJ2-5,TGTGCCAGTCTAGCGGGGGGGCGGGAGACCCAGTACTTC,CASLAGGRETQYF
NA,TRBV3-1/TRBV3-2,NA,TRBJ2-1,TGTGCCAGCAGCCAAGGGTGGGGGGATCCTAATGAGCAGTTCTTC,CASSQGWGDPNEQFF
NA,TRBV4-2,once,TRBJ1-1,TGTGCCAGCAGCCAAGTTCCCCCAGGGGACCAGAACACTGAAGCTTTCTTT,CASSQVPPGDQNTEAFF